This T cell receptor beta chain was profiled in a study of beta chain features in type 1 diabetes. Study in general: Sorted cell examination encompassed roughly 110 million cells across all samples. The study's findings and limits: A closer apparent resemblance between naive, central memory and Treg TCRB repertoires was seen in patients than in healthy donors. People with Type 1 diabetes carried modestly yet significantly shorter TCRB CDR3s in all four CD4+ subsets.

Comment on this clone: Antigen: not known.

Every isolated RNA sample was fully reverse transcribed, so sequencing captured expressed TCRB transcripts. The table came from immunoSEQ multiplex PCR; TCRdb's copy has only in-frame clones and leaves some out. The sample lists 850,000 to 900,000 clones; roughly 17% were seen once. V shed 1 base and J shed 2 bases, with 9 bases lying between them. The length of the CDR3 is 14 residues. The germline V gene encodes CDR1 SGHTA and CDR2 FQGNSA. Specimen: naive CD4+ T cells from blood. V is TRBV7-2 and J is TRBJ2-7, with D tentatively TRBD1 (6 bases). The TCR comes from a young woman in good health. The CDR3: CASSLEQGTYEQYF. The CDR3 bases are TGTGCCAGCAGCTTAGAGCAGGGGACCTACGAGCAGTACTTC.